This T cell receptor (beta chain) was recovered during a study of regulatory T cells in long-lasting Graves disease. The time point is: newly diagnosed GD, antithyroid drugs for less than 3 months. Researchers made the TCR library from RNA that was extracted from PBMCs. According to the study, TCR beta libraries were built with iRepertoire HTBI primers and CDR3-region Arm-PCR. Under the authors' procedure: Across samples, 50 to 65 TRBV and some 14 TRBJ segments were found. TCRdb used MiXCR to reprocess the multiplex PCR reads, holding one entry per CDR3 protein. These V and J calls are TCRdb output, not the study's own analysis. The sample shows approximately 400,000 distinct CDR3 sequences, about a sixth of them seen only once. On this clonotype: Its antigen is still unknown.

Study-level results: The study found TRBV28, TRBJ1-2 and TRBJ2-5 favored in persistent disease. Not thyroid tissue but only peripheral blood was studied.

CDR1 is MDHEN and CDR2 is SYDVKM in the germline V gene. The V and J ends lost 2 bases and 2 bases respectively, with 10 bases between them. The CDR3 runs 14 residues. The sequence derives from a female donor with Graves disease. The V gene is TRBV28, the J gene TRBJ2-7; D gene ambiguous. Sequences were derived from peripheral blood mononuclear cells (PBMCs), sampled at new diagnosis, from a patient treated with antithyroid drugs. CDR3 nucleotide sequence: TGTGCCAGCAGTTTACCCCCCGATGCCTACGAGCAGTACTTC. This encodes CASSLPPDAYEQYF.